This paragraph covers one T cell receptor beta chain sequence. This entry is derived from a study of blood T cell repertoires in COVID-19. Sequencing was performed with immunoSEQ multiplex PCR; in TCRdb, only in-frame clones are kept and a portion is missing. There are fewer than 25,000 clones in the sample; about nine tenths occur only once, and roughly 8.3% lies in the top ten. V shed 1 base and J 5 bases; nucleotides not matched to a gene: 6. Germline CDR1 and CDR2: MGHRA and YSYEKL. The CDR3 extends over 17 amino acids. This clonotype was obtained from a human donor in a cohort sampled during active COVID-19. The donor label of this sample is uncertain. The chain carries TRBV4-1 and TRBJ2-2; 11 bases line up with TRBD2. The sequenced material came from peripheral blood. As DNA, the CDR3 is TGCGCCAGCAGCCAAGGACTAGCGGGATTAGTTACCGGGGAGCTGTTTTTT. Translating it yields CASSQGLAGLVTGELFF.